A selection of T cell receptor beta chains follows, all from one sample in a study of CD8 T cells in Susac syndrome. One entry per CDR3 protein, called by TCRdb with MiXCR from the immunoSEQ multiplex PCR reads. The table includes more than 100,000 distinct CDR3 sequences, roughly 94% detected once. The sequenced sample was CD8+ T cells from PBMCs. The receptors were gathered from a human donor with Susac syndrome. The CDR3 runs from the conserved cysteine through the conserved F or W. D genes are given only for firm matches. Clone size is given for some rows only: seen once, a few or many times, or a class if the clone is expanded.

J gene: TRBJ2-1; V gene: TRBV7-9; D gene: NA; clone size: NA; CDR3 length: 12; CDR3 DNA: TGTGCCAGCAGCTTTGTCAAGGATGAGCAGTTCTTC; CDR3 protein: CASSFVKDEQFF
J gene: TRBJ1-6; V gene: TRBV25-1; D gene: NA; clone size: NA; CDR3 length: 15; CDR3 DNA: TGTGCCAGCAGTGCAATCCTCGGGGGTAATTCACCCCTCCACTTT; CDR3 protein: CASSAILGGNSPLHF
J gene: TRBJ2-7; V gene: TRBV7-8; D gene: TRBD1; clone size: NA; CDR3 length: 14; CDR3 DNA: TGTGCCAGCAGCTCGACAGGGCTCTCCTACGAGCAGTACTTC; CDR3 protein: CASSSTGLSYEQYF
J gene: TRBJ2-7; V gene: TRBV5-6; D gene: TRBD1; clone size: NA; CDR3 length: 15; CDR3 DNA: TGTGCCAGCAGCCCAGGGTGGGGACAGGGCTACGAGCAGTACTTC; CDR3 protein: CASSPGWGQGYEQYF
J gene: TRBJ2-1; V gene: TRBV20-1; D gene: TRBD2; clone size: many; CDR3 length: 14; CDR3 DNA: TGCAGTGCTCCGGGGACTAGCGGGTACAATGAGCAGTTCTTC; CDR3 protein: CSAPGTSGYNEQFF
J gene: TRBJ1-2; V gene: TRBV4-1; D gene: NA; clone size: NA; CDR3 length: 13; CDR3 DNA: TGCGCCAGCAGCCAAGCGAGCAGAAATGGCTACACCTTC; CDR3 protein: CASSQASRNGYTF
J gene: TRBJ1-6; V gene: TRBV9; D gene: NA; clone size: NA; CDR3 length: 16; CDR3 DNA: TGTGCCAGCAGCGCAACCTCAGGGGTGCATAGTACACCCCTCCACTTT; CDR3 protein: CASSATSGVHSTPLHF
J gene: TRBJ1-1; V gene: TRBV2; D gene: NA; clone size: NA; CDR3 length: 15; CDR3 DNA: TGTGCCAGCAGTGAAGGATTGAACCAGAACACTGAAGCTTTCTTT; CDR3 protein: CASSEGLNQNTEAFF
J gene: TRBJ2-1; V gene: TRBV20-1; D gene: NA; clone size: NA; CDR3 length: 15; CDR3 DNA: TGCAGTGCTAGTTTGGGGACTGCAACATACAATGAGCAGTTCTTC; CDR3 protein: CSASLGTATYNEQFF
J gene: TRBJ2-7; V gene: TRBV13; D gene: NA; clone size: NA; CDR3 length: 18; CDR3 DNA: TGTGCCAGCAGCATCAACCCAGGACGGGATGGAAGCTCCTACGAGCAGTACTTC; CDR3 protein: CASSINPGRDGSSYEQYF
J gene: TRBJ2-3; V gene: TRBV6-4; D gene: NA; clone size: NA; CDR3 length: 15; CDR3 DNA: TGTGCCAGCAGTGACTCTGGGGGGTCCACAGATACGCAGTATTTT; CDR3 protein: CASSDSGGSTDTQYF
J gene: TRBJ2-1; V gene: TRBV4-1; D gene: TRBD2; clone size: NA; CDR3 length: 16; CDR3 DNA: TGCGCCAGCAGCCAAGATGTTGCGGGGGGAATGAATGAGCAGTTCTTC; CDR3 protein: CASSQDVAGGMNEQFF
J gene: TRBJ2-5; V gene: TRBV7-8; D gene: NA; clone size: NA; CDR3 length: 16; CDR3 DNA: TGTGCCAGCAGCTTTATCCTAGAAAGGCTGGGCGAGACCCAGTACTTC; CDR3 protein: CASSFILERLGETQYF
J gene: TRBJ2-7; V gene: TRBV11-2; D gene: NA; clone size: NA; CDR3 length: 12; CDR3 DNA: TGTGCCAGCAGCTTAGGTGCGGCCGAGCAGTACTTC; CDR3 protein: CASSLGAAEQYF
J gene: TRBJ1-1; V gene: TRBV2; D gene: NA; clone size: NA; CDR3 length: 13; CDR3 DNA: TGTGCCAGCAGTGACGACGGGAACACTGAAGCTTTCTTT; CDR3 protein: CASSDDGNTEAFF
J gene: TRBJ2-7; V gene: TRBV4-3; D gene: TRBD1; clone size: once; CDR3 length: 14; CDR3 DNA: TGCGCCAGCAGCCAAGACGGGGACAGCTACGAGCAGTACTTC; CDR3 protein: CASSQDGDSYEQYF
J gene: TRBJ1-2; V gene: TRBV27; D gene: NA; clone size: NA; CDR3 length: 14; CDR3 DNA: TGTGCCAGCACCTTGTCCGGGACAAACTATGGCTACACCTTC; CDR3 protein: CASTLSGTNYGYTF
J gene: TRBJ2-7; V gene: TRBV7-2; D gene: NA; clone size: NA; CDR3 length: 14; CDR3 DNA: TGTGCCAGCAGCTTAGAACCGGACGGCTACGAGCAGTACTTC; CDR3 protein: CASSLEPDGYEQYF
J gene: TRBJ2-1; V gene: TRBV27; D gene: TRBD1; clone size: NA; CDR3 length: 14; CDR3 DNA: TGTGCCAGCAGTGCCGGGACAGGACTGATGGGGCAGTTCTTC; CDR3 protein: CASSAGTGLMGQFF
J gene: TRBJ2-5; V gene: TRBV25-1; D gene: NA; clone size: NA; CDR3 length: 14; CDR3 DNA: TGTGCCAGCAGTGAAGAAGGCAGCCAAGAGACCCAGTACTTC; CDR3 protein: CASSEEGSQETQYF
J gene: TRBJ1-2; V gene: TRBV29-1; D gene: NA; clone size: NA; CDR3 length: 11; CDR3 DNA: TGCAGCGTTGAAGGGCAATATGGCTACACCTTC; CDR3 protein: CSVEGQYGYTF
J gene: TRBJ2-1; V gene: TRBV10-2; D gene: NA; clone size: NA; CDR3 length: 17; CDR3 DNA: TGCGCCAGCAGTGTTCCTTTTTCTGGGACACAAGACAATGAGCAGTTCTTC; CDR3 protein: CASSVPFSGTQDNEQFF
J gene: TRBJ2-7; V gene: TRBV20-1; D gene: TRBD1; clone size: once; CDR3 length: 14; CDR3 DNA: TGCAGTGCCCGACAGGGAATAAGGGCCTACGAGCAGTACTTC; CDR3 protein: CSARQGIRAYEQYF
J gene: TRBJ1-5; V gene: TRBV6-2/TRBV6-3; D gene: TRBD1; clone size: NA; CDR3 length: 14; CDR3 DNA: TGTGCCAGCACCACGACAGGGGGCGATCAGCCCCAGCATTTT; CDR3 protein: CASTTTGGDQPQHF
J gene: TRBJ1-2; V gene: TRBV6-5; D gene: NA; clone size: NA; CDR3 length: 12; CDR3 DNA: TGTGCCAGCAGTTACTCAGGCTATGGCTACACCTTC; CDR3 protein: CASSYSGYGYTF
J gene: TRBJ2-1; V gene: TRBV29-1; D gene: NA; clone size: once; CDR3 length: 15; CDR3 DNA: TGCAGCTGTCAGGGAATCTCTTCGTCCTACAATGAGCAGTTCTTC; CDR3 protein: CSCQGISSSYNEQFF
J gene: TRBJ1-1; V gene: TRBV2; D gene: NA; clone size: once; CDR3 length: 16; CDR3 DNA: TGTGCCAGCAGTGAAGCGCCGTGGGACCCGTGGATTGAAGCTTTCTTT; CDR3 protein: CASSEAPWDPWIEAFF
J gene: TRBJ2-1; V gene: TRBV29-1; D gene: TRBD2; clone size: NA; CDR3 length: 14; CDR3 DNA: TGCAGCGTTGATGGCCCTTTGCGGGGGTATGAGCAGTTCTTC; CDR3 protein: CSVDGPLRGYEQFF
J gene: TRBJ2-7; V gene: TRBV2; D gene: NA; clone size: NA; CDR3 length: 13; CDR3 DNA: TGTGCCAGCAGTGAGGGGGTTGCCTACGAGCAGTACTTC; CDR3 protein: CASSEGVAYEQYF
J gene: TRBJ2-3; V gene: TRBV9; D gene: NA; clone size: NA; CDR3 length: 15; CDR3 DNA: TGTGCCAGCAGCCGGGGGACCCCAAGCACAGATACGCAGTATTTT; CDR3 protein: CASSRGTPSTDTQYF
J gene: TRBJ2-5; V gene: TRBV5-4; D gene: NA; clone size: NA; CDR3 length: 14; CDR3 DNA: TGTGCCAGCAGCTTATTAGCCAGGCCAGAGACCCAGTACTTC; CDR3 protein: CASSLLARPETQYF